The sequence of this T cell receptor beta chain was determined in a study of blood T cell repertoires in COVID-19 (dated by TCRdb to 2020 to 2021). Regarding the complete study: Samples covering the acute and convalescent phases of COVID-19 were provided by collaborators in the United States, Italy and Spain. A de-identified subject ID, COVID-19 status, age in years and sex were almost always included in the sample metadata. The repertoires were released in a freely available public database intended as a resource for research on the immune response to SARS-CoV-2. The samples were drawn from the first 160 participants of the ongoing ImmuneRACE study and from 1,254 subjects provided by 6 global collaborators. Where available, HLA class I and class II types were taken from metadata supplied by the sample provider and were not determined by assay-based typing. Subjects who had been exposed to COVID-19, were actively infected with it, or had recovered from it provided the deeply sampled blood TCRbeta repertoires that made up the dataset. The material from the prospective study consisted of cDNA or gDNA derived from T cells, B-cell-depleted T cells, or PBMCs.

TCRbeta CDR3 regions were amplified from genomic DNA using the immunoSEQ Assay, a bias-controlled multiplex PCR. The original methods were these. The number of nucleated cells in each sample was estimated by amplification of reference gene primers within the assay. Sequence reads were collapsed and filtered to measure the absolute abundance of every unique TCRbeta CDR3 rearrangement. For each sample, productive Simpson clonality was calculated by taking the square root of Simpson's diversity index across productive rearrangements. TCRdb mirrors the immuneACCESS table, restricted to in-frame sequences. Some clones are absent from its copies; in checked studies, under half trace to an unresolved V gene, and the reason for the others is unknown. That table supplies the V and J calls and clone size; D and trimming were determined from the DNA. This sample gives 180,000 or so clones in total; more than 65% of them show up just once. The biggest ten clones account for 6.5% to 9.5% of the sample.

Participants in the prospective study were enrolled through a virtual design, were aged about 18 to 90 years, and lived in roughly 24 United States geographic areas. In the prospective study, participants were assigned to cohorts based on the clinical history participants reported in a screening survey and a study questionnaire. Recovered participants in ImmuneRACE Cohort 3 were defined as having two consecutive negative NP/OP PCR tests, clearance from a healthcare professional, or resolution of symptoms. Mobile phlebotomists in the prospective study collected whole blood, serum and a nasopharyngeal or oropharyngeal swab from every participant. Prospective study participants could optionally give additional blood draws and questionnaires over an approximately two-month period. Before DNA extraction, blood samples from the prospective study were shipped at room temperature or frozen. General findings and caveats noted by the study authors: How much clinical and demographic metadata was included differed by source and by participant, and the metadata was provided uncurated.

Concerning this clone itself: The antigen this receptor binds is unknown. No base quality information exists; no much larger clone differs at one position.

This clonotype was obtained from a man between 40 and 49 years old who had recovered from COVID-19. The sequenced material came from PBMCs or T cells enriched from blood (not recorded which).

The DNA sequence is given as TGTGCCAGCAGGAGGACAGAAAACACTGAAGCTTTCTTT. Translated, this is CASRRTENTEAFF. This chain is built from TRBV3-1 (or the pseudogene TRBV3-2) and TRBJ1-1, with TRBD1 perhaps the D gene, on 6 matching bases. The germline V gene encodes CDR1 LGHDT and CDR2 YNNKEL (reference sequence). The CDR3 measures 13 amino acids from cysteine to phenylalanine. The read is trimmed to its CDR3 DNA, 39 bases read in frame from base 1. The V end loses 6 bases and the J end loses 2 bases, and a stretch of 10 bases separates them.